A single sample is the source of the 11 T cell receptor beta chains below, sequenced in a study of T cells after yellow fever vaccination. One entry per CDR3 protein, called by TCRdb with MiXCR from the 5' RACE reads. The data contain about 220,000 distinct CDR3 sequences, about 3% of them singletons. The material was CD4+ T cells sorted from PBMCs, obtained 10 days after the yellow fever booster vaccination. The receptors were sampled from a man aged 18 to 30 who received the YFV17D yellow fever vaccine.

The chain has TRBV7-2 and TRBJ2-3; unclear D gene. The CDR3 loop spans 15 amino acids. The germline gives CDR1 SGHTA, CDR2 FQGNSA. Trimming left V 5 bases short and J 1 base short, with 13 bases between. This CDR3 is CASSPYTAGTDTQYF. The CDR3 DNA sequence: TGTGCCAGCAGCCCCTACACGGCCGGCACAGATACGCAGTATTTT.

This clonotype was seen only a few times. This chain joins TRBV6-5 and TRBJ2-5; D is possibly TRBD1 (6 bases). The germline V gene has CDR1 MNHEY and CDR2 SVGAGI. Trimming took 10 bases from V and 4 from J, leaving 19 bases between them. The CDR3 runs 14 residues. The CDR3 coding sequence is TGTGCCACAGGGGCCCGACCCAGCGGAGAGACCCAGTACTTC. Translation: CATGARPSGETQYF.

The chain has TRBV9 and TRBJ2-5; D possibly uses TRBD1 or TRBD2 (5 bases each). The CDR3 runs 15 residues. The germline CDR1 and CDR2 sequences are SGDLS and YYNGEE. Trimming stripped 3 bases from V and 0 bases from J, with 12 bases between. The DNA of the CDR3 is TGTGCCAGCAGCGCCCTGGGGGTCTACCAAGAGACCCAGTACTTC. The encoded protein is CASSALGVYQETQYF. Variable domain in full (rest from reference TRBV9 and TRBJ2-5): DSGVTQTPKHLITATGQRVTLRCSPRSGDLSVYWYQQSLDQGLQFLIQYYNGEERAKGNILERFSAQQFPDLHSELNLSSLELGDSALYFCASSALGVYQETQYFGPGTRLLVL.

This clonotype was found many times. The gene calls are TRBV2 and TRBJ1-2; tentative D call: TRBD1 (5 bases). V lost 5 bases and J lost 4, with 11 bases in between. The CDR3 contains 13 residues. Germline V gene sequence: CDR1 SNHLY, CDR2 FYNNEI. CDR3 in amino acids: CASSKTDSYGYTF. The CDR3 DNA reads TGTGCCAGCAGTAAGACAGATAGCTATGGCTACACCTTC.

There are a few counts of this clonotype. The V and J genes are TRBV28 and TRBJ2-1; 7 bases fit TRBD2. The CDR3 runs to 17 residues. The germline gives CDR1 MDHEN, CDR2 SYDVKM. The J segment lost 1 base and the V segment lost 5 bases, leaving 11 bases of the junction unmatched. Written as DNA, the CDR3 is TGTGCCAGCAGTCCGCACTTAAGCGGGGCATCCTACAATGAGCAGTTCTTC. It codes for CASSPHLSGASYNEQFF.

This clonotype was found a few times. This chain uses TRBV6-5 with TRBJ1-2; 7 bases line up with TRBD1. Germline trimming cut 0 bases from V and 4 bases from J; bases unmatched to any gene: 8. This CDR3 comprises 16 residues. Germline V CDR1 and CDR2: MNHEY, SVGAGI. This chain's CDR3 is CASSYSLTGLVYGYTF. The CDR3 DNA follows: TGTGCCAGCAGTTACTCGTTGACAGGGTTGGTCTATGGCTACACCTTC.

This clonotype was found many times. The chain has TRBV6-5 and TRBJ1-5; no clear D. The CDR3 spans 16 residues. The germline CDR1 and CDR2 sequences are MNHEY and SVGAGI. V lost 0 bases and J lost 4, with 13 bases in between. The CDR3 nucleotides are TGTGCCAGCAGTTACTCCCCCGCCGGACCTAATCAGCCCCAGCATTTT. It codes for CASSYSPAGPNQPQHF.

A few counts support this clonotype. This rearrangement joins TRBV6-5 to TRBJ2-1; perhaps TRBD2 as D (5 bases). V lost 4 bases and J lost 0, with 13 bases in between. The CDR3 is 16 residues long. Germline CDR1 MNHEY, CDR2 SVGAGI. The CDR3 nucleotides are TGTGCCAGCAGTTTTCTGCGGGCGGGCTCCTACAATGAGCAGTTCTTC. This sequence encodes CASSFLRAGSYNEQFF.

The genes are TRBV7-2 and TRBJ1-1; possible D gene TRBD1, 5 bases. The germline V gene has CDR1 SGHTA and CDR2 FQGNSA. The CDR3 is 14 amino acids. Trimming removed 5 bases at V and 3 bases at J, with 13 bases between. CDR3 in DNA: TGTGCCAGCAGCAAACAGGTTGGAGACACTGAAGCTTTCTTT. As protein: CASSKQVGDTEAFF.

The CDR3 DNA reads as TGCAGTGCTTACACAGGGGTTACAGATACGCAGTATTTT. Translated, it gives CSAYTGVTDTQYF. This chain connects TRBV20-1 to TRBJ2-3; 7 nucleotides line up with TRBD1. J lost 3 bases, V lost 5 bases, and 5 bases had no gene match. This CDR3 spans 13 amino acids. Germline CDR1 DFQATT, CDR2 SNEGSKA (reference sequence).

In this sample, this clonotype turned up a few times. CDR3 sequence reads: CAGHRVDRDTQYF. The CDR3 DNA follows: TGTGCCGGACACAGGGTGGATAGAGATACGCAGTATTTT. V gene TRBV7-8 combines with J gene TRBJ2-3; maybe TRBD1 (6 bases). V was clipped by 11 bases and J by 5 bases, with 17 bases between them. The germline gives CDR1 SGHVS, CDR2 FQNEAQ. This CDR3 region has 13 residues. Complete variable domain (other parts from reference TRBV7-8 and TRBJ2-3): GAGVSQSPRYKVAKRGQDVALRCDPISGHVSLFWYQQALGQGPEFLTYFQNEAQLDKSGLPSDRFFAERPEGSVSTLKIQRTQQEDSAVYLCAGHRVDRDTQYFGPGTRLTVL.